These 22 T cell receptor beta chains were all obtained from the same sample, sequenced in a study of molecular identifiers for immune sequencing clone quantification. MiXCR was run by TCRdb on the PCR reads, yielding one entry per CDR3 protein. Among fewer than 350,000 distinct CDR3 sequences listed, around a fifth were seen once. Sequencing was done on a sample of naive CD8+ T cells from blood, with Jurkat cell RNA spiked in. The subset is: FACS-sorted CD8+CD4-CCR7+CD45RA+ naive T cells. All receptors derive from a human donor in good health. Some libraries in this study had Jurkat cell RNA spiked in.

This clonotype was seen repeatedly, ten times or more. The V call is TRBV25-1, the J call TRBJ1-4; perhaps TRBD1 as D (6 bases). Germline V gene sequence: CDR1 MGHDK, CDR2 SYGVNS. The CDR3 runs 14 residues. The V gene lost 1 base and the J gene lost 8 bases, with 11 bases spanning the gap. The CDR3 protein is CASSEFGGAEKLFF. The CDR3 region has the DNA TGTGCCAGCAGTGAATTCGGGGGCGCGGAAAAACTGTTTTTT.

Ten or more counts support this clonotype. The chain has TRBV29-1 and TRBJ2-5; D uncertain. Germline lookup yields CDR1 SQVTM and CDR2 ANQGSEA. The CDR3 consists of 14 residues. Trimming pared 2 bases from V and 5 bases from J, leaving 15 bases between. In DNA, the CDR3 is TGCAGCGTTGAATGGGTAGAGGCCTTTGAGACCCAGTACTTC. As protein: CSVEWVEAFETQYF.

The table lists this clonotype with many counts. This chain connects TRBV4-1 to TRBJ1-4; D not certain. Trimming shortened V by 4 bases and J by 8 bases, and 14 bases separated the two germline ends. The CDR3 is made up of 14 amino acids. Germline loops: CDR1 MGHRA, CDR2 YSYEKL. CDR3: CASSPPGLEEKLFF. For the CDR3, the DNA is TGCGCCAGCAGCCCTCCCGGACTCGAGGAAAAACTGTTTTTT.

This clonotype was counted between two and nine times. The gene calls are TRBV30 and TRBJ2-5, with D possibly matching TRBD1 (5 bases). Germline loops: CDR1 GTSNPN, CDR2 SVGIG (reference sequence). V lost 1 base, J lost 2 bases, and 14 bases lay in between. The CDR3 is made up of 15 amino acids. The CDR3 DNA follows: TGTGCCTGGAGTGCCCTGTTAGGGGAACAAGAGACCCAGTACTTC. This gives the protein CAWSALLGEQETQYF.

There are a few counts of this clonotype. This chain uses TRBV27 with TRBJ1-5; tentatively, D is TRBD1 (5 bases). The V and J ends lost 6 bases and 6 bases respectively, with 12 bases between them. The CDR3 loop spans 13 amino acids. The germline gives CDR1 MNHEY, CDR2 SMNVEV (reference sequence). The CDR3 nucleotides read TGTGCCAGCAGCCCGGACATTGGTCAGCCCCAGCATTTT. It is translated as CASSPDIGQPQHF.

Concerning this clonotype itself: This could be a read error, since a much larger clone is one nucleotide away. The rearrangement uses TRBV4-3 and TRBJ1-3; D unresolved. CDR1 is LGHNA, CDR2 YSLEER, per germline. The CDR3 runs to 19 residues. Here the CDR3 DNA reads TGCGCCAGCAGCCATCGCCCACCCGGCACGGCCGACTCTGTAAACACCATATATTTT. This encodes CASSHRPPGTADSVNTIYF.

This clonotype was counted at least ten times. The chain is built from TRBV7-9 and TRBJ1-4, with 7 bases fitting TRBD1. The CDR3 runs 15 residues. The V gene end was trimmed by 2 bases and the J gene end by 6 bases; junction bases not matched to a gene: 6. The V gene's germline CDR1 is SEHNR and CDR2 FQNEAQ (reference sequence). In DNA form, the CDR3 reads TGTGCCAGCAGCTTACCAGGGGGTGACGATGAAAAACTGTTTTTT. Its translation is CASSLPGGDDEKLFF.

Turning to this clonotype: This may stem from a read error, because a much larger clone lies one nucleotide away. The V and J genes are TRBV5-1 and TRBJ2-7, with TRBD2 as a possible D gene (5 bases). The CDR3 has 13 amino acids. CDR1 and CDR2 (germline): SGHRS, YFSETQ. CDR3 loop: CASSYGVRYVQYF. CDR3 sequence (DNA): TGCGCCAGCAGCTACGGGGTTCGCTACGTGCAGTACTTC.

Regarding this clonotype: This may arise from a read error, as a much more abundant clone is one base away. V is TRBV13 and J is TRBJ2-7, with D possibly TRBD1 on 5 matching bases. The V and J ends lost 5 bases and 0 bases respectively, with 17 bases between them. Germline V gene sequence: CDR1 PRHDT, CDR2 FYEKMQ (reference sequence). The CDR3 totals 16 residues. In nucleotides, the CDR3 is TGTGCCAGCAGCCCGCAAGGGGTGCGCTACTCCTACGAGCAGTACTTC. The encoded protein is CASSPQGVRYSYEQYF. Complete variable domain (other parts from reference TRBV13 and TRBJ2-7): AAGVIQSPRHLIKEKRETATLKCYPIPRHDTVYWYQQGPGQDPQFLISFYEKMQSDKGSIPDRFSAQQFSDYHSELNMSSLELGDSALYFCASSPQGVRYSYEQYFGPGTRLTVT.

This clonotype turned up a few times. The V gene is TRBV6-2 or TRBV6-3, the J gene TRBJ2-3; a possible D gene is TRBD2 (6 bases). Germline CDR1 and CDR2: MNHEY and SVGEGT. The length of the CDR3 is 16 residues. With 6 bases removed from V and 6 bases from J, the gap between germline ends came to 22 bases. The DNA of the CDR3 is TGTGCCAGCAGCTTCCACCAGCTAGCGAGTGGGGATACGCAGTATTTT. It translates to CASSFHQLASGDTQYF.

This clonotype was counted at least ten times. Mismatch with germline at one junction end may stem from a read error. The CDR3 sequence: CASSIVPGTGISF. CDR3 in DNA: TGTGCCAGTAGTATAGTCCCCGGGACAGGGATTAGTTTT. The chain couples TRBV19 to TRBJ2-3; 9 positions match TRBD1. The CDR3 length is 13 residues. Per the germline V gene, CDR1 is LNHDA and CDR2 is SQIVND (reference sequence). Supplemented by reference TRBV19 and TRBJ2-3, the full variable domain reads DGGITQSPKYLFRKEGQNVTLSCEQNLNHDAMYWYRQDPGQGLRLIYYSQIVNDFQKGDIAEGYSVSREKKESFPLTVTSAQKNPTAFYLCASSIVPGTGISFGPGTRLTVL.

The chain has TRBV7-7 and TRBJ2-4; no firm D call. Deletions cut 5 bases from V and 1 base from J, with 15 bases between. This CDR3 spans 16 amino acids. CDR1 and CDR2 (germline): SSHAT, FNYEAQ (reference sequence). CDR3 nucleotide sequence: TGTGCCAGCAGCCTCCCCACTCCCCCGGCCAAAAACATTCAGTACTTC. Its translation is CASSLPTPPAKNIQYF.

This clonotype was counted ten times or more. CDR3 coding DNA: TGTGCCAGCAGTTCCAGCGTTGGGGTCTACGAGCAGTACTTC. The encoded protein is CASSSSVGVYEQYF. This rearrangement joins TRBV27 to TRBJ2-7; the D is unclear. Germline V lookup: CDR1 MNHEY, CDR2 SMNVEV (reference sequence). V lost 4 bases to trimming and J lost 3 bases, with 13 bases between them. CDR3 length: 14 residues.

Regarding this clonotype: Relative to the germline gene, one junction end is altered; a read error may explain this. The chain uses TRBV12-3 or TRBV12-4 and TRBJ1-5; TRBD1 might be the D (6 bases). This CDR3 contains 14 residues. CDR3 sequence reads: CARRKGGLNQPQHF. The CDR3 nucleotides read TGTGCCCGCAGGAAGGGGGGCCTAAATCAGCCCCAACATTTT.

This clonotype was counted at least ten times. V gene TRBV4-2 combines with J gene TRBJ1-2; D remains unclear. Per germline, CDR1 LGHNA and CDR2 YNFKEQ. This CDR3 contains 15 residues. The ends were cut back, 0 bases at V and 7 bases at J, with 15 bases in the middle. DNA for the CDR3: TGTGCCAGCAGCCAAGATGCACCTACGAGCCTTGGCTACACCTTC. Amino acid sequence: CASSQDAPTSLGYTF.

This clonotype was observed at least ten times. The chain recombines TRBV4-3 with TRBJ2-1; possible D gene TRBD1, 5 bases. CDR3 length: 15 amino acids. Germline values: CDR1 LGHNA, CDR2 YSLEER. Trimming removed 0 bases at V and 4 bases at J, with 10 bases between. The CDR3 region is CASSQDRAKYNEQFF. CDR3 in DNA: TGCGCCAGCAGCCAAGACAGGGCTAAATACAATGAGCAGTTCTTC.

A single count supports this clonotype. It may be a read error: a sequence one base away is much more abundant. V is TRBV12-3 or TRBV12-4 and J is TRBJ2-5, with D unclear. The CDR3 is 14 residues long. The CDR3 reads CASSSAAARETQCF. CDR3 nucleotide sequence: TGTGCCAGCAGCTCGGCTGCCGCGCGAGAGACCCAGTGCTTC.

This clonotype was counted only a few times. The CDR3 region is CAWRPAGENEQYF. The CDR3 bases are TGTGCCTGGAGGCCTGCGGGAGAAAACGAGCAGTACTTC. The V and J genes are TRBV30 and TRBJ2-7; 7 bases are a match to TRBD2. V gave up 3 bases and J gave up 5 bases; unmatched junction bases: 7. The CDR3 contains 13 residues. CDR1 is GTSNPN and CDR2 is SVGIG in the germline V gene (reference sequence).

As concerns this clonotype: Mismatch with germline at one junction end may stem from a read error. The chain carries TRBV19 and TRBJ1-2, with D uncertain. Germline V gives CDR1 LNHDA, CDR2 SQIVND (reference sequence). There are 13 residues in the CDR3. The CDR3: CVSSIGRSDGYTF. CDR3 nucleotide sequence: TGTGTCAGTAGTATAGGTCGGAGCGATGGCTACACCTTC.

CDR3 residues: CASSSWTEVTYEQYF. CDR3 coding DNA: TGTGCCAGCAGTTCCTGGACAGAAGTCACCTACGAGCAGTACTTC. The V call is TRBV27, the J call TRBJ2-7; D possibly corresponds to TRBD1 (6 bases). Germline V gives CDR1 MNHEY, CDR2 SMNVEV (reference sequence). This CDR3 comprises 15 residues. Trimming removed 4 bases from V and 2 bases from J, with 15 bases in between.

This clonotype was counted only a few times. The chain employs TRBV4-3 and TRBJ1-1, with 8 bases aligning to TRBD1. This CDR3 has 15 residues. Trimming at V came to 1 base and at J to 8 bases, leaving 9 bases not matched to a gene. Germline loops: CDR1 LGHNA, CDR2 YSLEER. The CDR3 DNA is TGCGCCAGCAGCCAAGTGGCAGGGGGCAGAGAAGAAGCTTTCTTT. This codes for CASSQVAGGREEAFF.

This clonotype was detected once. A much larger clone is a single base away; this may be a read error. This rearrangement joins TRBV7-2 to TRBJ2-5; D is possibly TRBD2 (5 bases). Germline values: CDR1 SGHTA, CDR2 FQGNSA. Trimming stripped 1 base from V and 4 bases from J, with 13 bases between. The CDR3 covers 15 residues. DNA for the CDR3: TGTGCCAGCAGCTTAGTCGCCGGGATTCGAGAGACCCAGTACTTC. Its protein is CASSLVAGIRETQYF.